This T cell receptor (beta chain) was retrieved from a study of PD-L1 blockade in urothelial cancer. Study in general: Prior regimens of chemotherapy numbered 0 to 3 per patient. Blood analysis occurred 3 weeks (second dose) and 6 weeks after treatment start.

This clone was counted a few times. Its antigen is undetermined. Study conclusions and caveats: In blood sampled pretreatment, TCR clonality below the median predicted better survival.

Time point given: pretreatment peripheral blood. PCRs each included synthetic TCR analog templates spiked in. Repertoires were generated with immunoSEQ multiplex PCR, while TCRdb's copy carries only in-frame clones and drops some. The sample holds roughly 63,000 clones, more than 80% seen once. The length of the CDR3 is 14 residues. The germline gives CDR1 MGHRA, CDR2 YSYEKL. Trimming stripped 0 bases from V and 2 bases from J, with 7 bases between. The chain uses TRBV4-1 and TRBJ1-2; D is unresolved. The receptor's source is a man aged 65 to 85 with urothelial cancer. Here the sequenced sample was PBMCs, taken around atezolizumab (anti-PD-L1) treatment. In DNA form, the CDR3 reads TGCGCCAGCAGCCAAGATTGGCAGAACTATGGCTACACCTTC. Translated, it gives CASSQDWQNYGYTF.